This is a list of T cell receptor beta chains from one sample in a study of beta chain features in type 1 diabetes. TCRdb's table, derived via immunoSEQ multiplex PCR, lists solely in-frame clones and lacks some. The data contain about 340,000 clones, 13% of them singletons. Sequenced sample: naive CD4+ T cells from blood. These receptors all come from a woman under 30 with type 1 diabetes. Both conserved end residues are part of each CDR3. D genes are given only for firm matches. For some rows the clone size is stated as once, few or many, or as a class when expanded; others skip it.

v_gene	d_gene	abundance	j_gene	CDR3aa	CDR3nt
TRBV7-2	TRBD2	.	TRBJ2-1	CASGPSGSFGNEQFF	TGTGCCAGCGGACCGAGCGGGAGTTTTGGCAATGAGCAGTTCTTC
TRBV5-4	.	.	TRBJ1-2	CASSVRTERGYGYTF	TGTGCCAGCAGCGTCCGCACGGAACGGGGCTATGGCTACACCTTC
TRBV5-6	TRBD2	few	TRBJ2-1	CASSLAGLATYNEQFF	TGTGCCAGCAGCTTGGCGGGACTAGCGACCTACAATGAGCAGTTCTTC
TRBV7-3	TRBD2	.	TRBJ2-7	CASSLAREGEQYF	TGTGCCAGCAGCTTAGCCAGGGAGGGCGAGCAGTACTTC
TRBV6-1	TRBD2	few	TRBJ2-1	CASRGTSGSYNEQFF	TGTGCCAGCAGGGGGACTAGCGGGAGCTACAATGAGCAGTTCTTC
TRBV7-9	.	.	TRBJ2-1	CASSPTGALPPFF	TGTGCCAGCAGCCCTACAGGCGCCCTACCCCCGTTCTTC
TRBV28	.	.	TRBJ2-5	CASSLGPREETQYF	TGTGCCAGCAGTTTAGGGCCCCGGGAGGAGACCCAGTACTTC
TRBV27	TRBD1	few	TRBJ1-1	CASRRYTITGVNTEAFF	TGTGCCAGCAGGAGGTATACAATCACAGGGGTGAACACTGAAGCTTTCTTT
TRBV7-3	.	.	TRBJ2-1	CASSATQGNEQFF	TGTGCCAGCAGCGCAACCCAGGGGAATGAGCAGTTCTTC
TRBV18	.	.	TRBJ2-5	CASSPGAQETQYF	TGTGCCAGCTCACCGGGGGCCCAAGAGACCCAGTACTTC
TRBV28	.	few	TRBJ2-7	CASSSASFYEQYF	TGTGCCAGCAGTTCAGCTAGTTTCTACGAGCAGTACTTC
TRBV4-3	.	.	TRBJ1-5	CASSQEFDSSNQPQHF	TGCGCCAGCAGCCAAGAGTTCGACAGTAGTAATCAGCCCCAGCATTTT
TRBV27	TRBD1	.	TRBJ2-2	CASSGQGGTGELFF	TGTGCCAGCAGTGGACAGGGGGGGACCGGGGAGCTGTTTTTT
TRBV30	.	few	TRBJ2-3	CAWSGLARSTDTQYF	TGTGCCTGGAGTGGCCTAGCGAGGAGCACAGATACGCAGTATTTT
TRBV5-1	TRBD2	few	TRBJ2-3	CASSLRALAGGTDTQYF	TGCGCCAGCAGCTTGAGAGCTCTAGCGGGAGGGACAGATACGCAGTATTTT
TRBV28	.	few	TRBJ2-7	CASCSGYEQYF	TGTGCCAGCTGCAGCGGGTACGAGCAGTACTTC
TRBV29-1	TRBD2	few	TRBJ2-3	CSPLASLAGGFTDTQYF	TGCAGCCCGTTAGCTAGCCTAGCGGGAGGGTTCACAGATACGCAGTATTTT
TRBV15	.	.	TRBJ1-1	CATSRDRAPTEAFF	TGTGCCACCAGCAGAGACAGGGCACCCACTGAAGCTTTCTTT
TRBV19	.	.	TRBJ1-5	CASTGQFFLYSNQPQHF	TGTGCCAGTACCGGACAGTTCTTCCTATATAGCAATCAGCCCCAGCATTTT
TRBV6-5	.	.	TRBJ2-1	CASSSGAAGANEQFF	TGTGCCAGCAGTTCAGGTGCGGCAGGGGCCAATGAGCAGTTCTTC
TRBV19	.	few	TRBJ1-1	CASSIILPGVTEAFF	TGTGCCAGTAGTATAATCCTCCCAGGGGTGACTGAAGCTTTCTTT
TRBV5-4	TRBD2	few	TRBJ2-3	CASSSGLAGGTDTQYF	TGTGCCAGCAGCTCCGGACTAGCGGGAGGCACAGATACGCAGTATTTT
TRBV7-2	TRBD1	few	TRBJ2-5	CASSFRGTVPGETQYF	TGTGCCAGCAGCTTCCGTGGGACAGTCCCGGGGGAGACCCAGTACTTC
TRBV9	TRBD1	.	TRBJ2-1	CASSDSPRDREGVYNEQFF	TGTGCCAGCAGCGACTCCCCACGGGACAGGGAAGGGGTCTACAATGAGCAGTTCTTC
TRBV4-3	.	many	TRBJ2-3	CASSHSGIGSDTQYF	TGCGCCAGCAGCCATTCGGGTATTGGGTCAGATACGCAGTATTTT
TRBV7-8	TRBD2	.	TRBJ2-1	CASSLVGPGTSRSSYNEQFF	TGTGCCAGCAGCTTAGTAGGCCCTGGGACTAGCAGGAGCTCCTACAATGAGCAGTTCTTC
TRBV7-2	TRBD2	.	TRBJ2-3	CASSLSHGGSPTDTQYF	TGTGCCAGCAGCTTATCCCATGGCGGGAGCCCCACAGATACGCAGTATTTT
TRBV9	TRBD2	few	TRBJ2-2	CASSVVAGDLTGELFF	TGTGCCAGCAGCGTAGTGGCGGGAGATCTGACCGGGGAGCTGTTTTTT
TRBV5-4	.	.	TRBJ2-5	CASSIDSYRETQYF	TGTGCCAGCAGTATCGACAGTTACCGAGAGACCCAGTACTTC
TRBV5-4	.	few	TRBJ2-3	CASSLGSVSTDTQYF	TGTGCCAGCAGCTTGGGTTCGGTTAGCACAGATACGCAGTATTTT
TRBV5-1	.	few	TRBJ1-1	CASSLERVMNTEAFF	TGCGCCAGCAGCTTGGAACGGGTCATGAACACTGAAGCTTTCTTT
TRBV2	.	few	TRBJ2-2	CASSELAAPTGELFF	TGTGCCAGCAGTGAGCTGGCAGCGCCCACCGGGGAGCTGTTTTTT
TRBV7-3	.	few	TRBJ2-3	CASSRPGLDTQYF	TGTGCCAGCAGCCGCCCCGGGTTGGATACGCAGTATTTT
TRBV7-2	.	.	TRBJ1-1	CASSRDTEAFF	TGCGCCAGCAGCCGAGACACTGAAGCTTTCTTT
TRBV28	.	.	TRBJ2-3	CASSTDTQYF	TGTGCCAGCTCTACGGATACGCAGTATTTT
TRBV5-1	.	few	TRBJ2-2	CASSLGRGFGTGELFF	TGCGCCAGCAGCTTGGGCAGGGGTTTTGGCACCGGGGAGCTGTTTTTT
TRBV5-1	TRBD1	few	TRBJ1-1	CASSPETGTEAFF	TGCGCCAGCAGCCCGGAGACAGGGACTGAAGCTTTCTTT
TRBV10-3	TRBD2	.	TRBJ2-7	CAISEAGTSGSYEQYF	TGTGCCATCAGTGAGGCAGGGACTAGCGGGAGCTACGAGCAGTACTTC
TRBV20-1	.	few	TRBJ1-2	CSSGENYGYTF	TGCAGCTCCGGGGAAAACTATGGCTACACCTTC
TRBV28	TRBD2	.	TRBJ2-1	CASSLSSGSYEQFF	TGTGCCAGCAGTTTATCAAGCGGGAGTTATGAGCAGTTCTTC